This T cell receptor beta chain was identified during a study of T cell repertoires in cytomegalovirus infection. Study context: CMV epitopes that were recently identified and HLA-C-restricted were used alongside well-studied HLA-B-restricted ones. Indications of both CMV infection and matching HLA type were provided by public TCR beta signatures.

TCRdb redid the calling of the reads with MiXCR, one entry per CDR3 protein. Here the sample spans around 500,000 distinct CDR3 sequences, roughly 42% being singletons. CDR3 size: 13 residues. The germline V and J ends were trimmed by 4 bases and 6 bases, with 9 bases remaining between them. Per the germline V gene, CDR1 is SGHVS and CDR2 is FNYEAQ. General study results and limits: Accumulated public TCR beta family frequency recognized individuals carrying CMV together with the relevant HLA. Clonotype analysis showed dominance of the ex vivo response by HLA-C-restricted CMV-specific TCR beta clonotypes.

A few counts support this clonotype. The antigen is unknown. The gene calls are TRBV7-6 and TRBJ2-2; D remains ambiguous. The sequences come from cultured PBMCs, collected from culture after CMV antigen stimulation. This receptor was identified in a human donor in good health (CMV status not recorded). Some clones in this sample may be carry-over from other donors' samples. The CDR3 loop reads CASSSSFSGELFF. Written as DNA, the CDR3 is TGTGCCAGCAGCTCAAGCTTTTCCGGGGAGCTGTTTTTT.